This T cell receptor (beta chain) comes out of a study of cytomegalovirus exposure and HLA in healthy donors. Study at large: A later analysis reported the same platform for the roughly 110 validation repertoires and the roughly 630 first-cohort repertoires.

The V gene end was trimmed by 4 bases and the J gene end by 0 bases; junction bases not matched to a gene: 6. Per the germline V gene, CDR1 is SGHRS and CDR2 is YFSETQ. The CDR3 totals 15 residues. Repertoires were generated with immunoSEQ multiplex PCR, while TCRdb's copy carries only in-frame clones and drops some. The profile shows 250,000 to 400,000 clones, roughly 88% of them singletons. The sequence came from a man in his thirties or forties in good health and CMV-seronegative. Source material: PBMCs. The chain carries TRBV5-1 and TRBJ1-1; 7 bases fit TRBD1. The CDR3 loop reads CASSGTDRMNTEAFF. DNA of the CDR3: TGCGCCAGCAGCGGGACGGACAGGATGAACACTGAAGCTTTCTTT.